A single sample is the source of the 8 T cell receptor beta chains below, sequenced in a study of blood T cell repertoires in COVID-19. Assay: immunoSEQ multiplex PCR; the TCRdb copy retains only in-frame clones and omits some. The sample includes about 180,000 clones, around 80% of them seen just once. The sequencing input was peripheral blood. The receptors derive from a woman over 75 with COVID-19, enrolled during active disease.

This chain uses TRBV11-3 with TRBJ1-2; 9 bases match TRBD1. V lost 5 bases and J lost 2; bases outside the gene matches: 3. Germline CDR1 reads SGHNT; CDR2 reads YENEEA. The CDR3 sequence is 14 residues long. This chain's CDR3 is CASSLGQGNYGYTF. DNA of the CDR3: TGTGCCAGCAGCCTTGGACAGGGGAACTATGGCTACACCTTC. The full variable domain, rest sourced from reference TRBV11-3 and TRBJ1-2, is EAGVVQSPRYKIIEKKQPVAFWCNPISGHNTLYWYLQNLGQGPELLIRYENEEAVDDSQLPKDRFSAERLKGVDSTLKIQPAELGDSAVYLCASSLGQGNYGYTFGSGTRLTVV.

V and J are TRBV5-1 and TRBJ1-5; 7 bases are a match to TRBD1. There are 13 residues in the CDR3. Trimming cost V 5 bases and J 5 bases; bases outside gene matches: 4. CDR1 SGHRS and CDR2 YFSETQ come from the germline V gene. CDR3 region: CASSRQGDQPQHF. CDR3 DNA: TGCGCCAGCAGTCGCCAGGGGGATCAGCCCCAGCATTTT.

The chain carries TRBV7-2 and TRBJ1-1, with 9 bases identical to TRBD1. The ends lost 4 bases at V and 5 bases at J; junction bases unmatched: 8. Per the germline V gene, CDR1 is SGHTA and CDR2 is FQGNSA. The length of the CDR3 is 15 residues. CDR3: CASSSTGTGSTEAFF. The DNA of the CDR3 is TGTGCCAGCAGCTCCACCGGGACAGGGAGTACTGAAGCTTTCTTT.

The chain carries TRBV28 and TRBJ2-5, with a tentative D call TRBD1 (6 bases). V dropped 7 bases and J dropped 5 bases, with 14 bases sitting between them. Germline lookup yields CDR1 MDHEN and CDR2 SYDVKM. This CDR3 contains 13 residues. CDR3 bases: TGTGCCAGCAAACACAGGGTTCTGGAGACCCAGTACTTC. Translating it yields CASKHRVLETQYF.

This clone appeared many times. J is TRBJ2-5 and V is TRBV2; no clear D gene. This CDR3 contains 13 residues. CDR1 and CDR2 from the germline V gene are SNHLY and FYNNEI. The V and J ends lost 4 bases and 0 bases respectively, with 6 bases between them. The DNA of the CDR3 is TGTGCCAGCAGTGGCCGAGACCAAGAGACCCAGTACTTC. Translated: CASSGRDQETQYF.

The chain carries TRBV27 and TRBJ1-2; D not resolved. Trimming took 4 bases from V and 1 from J, leaving 7 bases between them. This CDR3 has 13 residues. From germline, CDR1 is MNHEY and CDR2 SMNVEV (reference sequence). The CDR3 region is CASSSVYNYGYTF. The CDR3 DNA sequence: TGTGCCAGCAGTTCGGTTTATAACTATGGCTACACCTTC.

The gene calls are TRBV5-4 and TRBJ1-1; 7 bases match TRBD1. Germline loops: CDR1 SGHNT, CDR2 YYREEE (reference sequence). The J segment lost 0 bases and the V segment lost 1 base, leaving 6 bases of the junction unmatched. This CDR3 has 16 residues. The CDR3 spells CASSLQTGRLNTEAFF. Here the CDR3 DNA reads TGTGCCAGCAGCTTGCAGACAGGGCGGCTGAACACTGAAGCTTTCTTT.

The rearrangement uses TRBV7-2 and TRBJ2-1; D is undetermined. The CDR3 spans 16 residues. Germline values: CDR1 SGHTA, CDR2 FQGNSA. V dropped 6 bases and J dropped 2 bases, with 17 bases sitting between them. This CDR3 reads CASSYRSRPAYNEQFF. CDR3 sequence (DNA): TGTGCCAGCAGTTACAGAAGCCGGCCGGCCTACAATGAGCAGTTCTTC.